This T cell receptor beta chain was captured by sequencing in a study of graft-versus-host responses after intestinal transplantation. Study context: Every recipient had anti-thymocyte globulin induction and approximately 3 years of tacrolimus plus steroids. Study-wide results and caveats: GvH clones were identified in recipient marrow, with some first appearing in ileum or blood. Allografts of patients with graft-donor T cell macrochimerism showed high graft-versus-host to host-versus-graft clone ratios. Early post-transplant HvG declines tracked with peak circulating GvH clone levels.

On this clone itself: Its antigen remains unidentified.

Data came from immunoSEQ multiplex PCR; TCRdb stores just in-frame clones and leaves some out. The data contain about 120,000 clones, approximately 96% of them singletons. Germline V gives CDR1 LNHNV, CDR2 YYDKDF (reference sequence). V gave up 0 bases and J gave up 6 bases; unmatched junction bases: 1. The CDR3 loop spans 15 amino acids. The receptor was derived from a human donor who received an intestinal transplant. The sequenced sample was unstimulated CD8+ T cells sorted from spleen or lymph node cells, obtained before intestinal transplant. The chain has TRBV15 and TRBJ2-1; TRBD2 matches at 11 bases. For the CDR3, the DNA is TGTGCCACCAGCAGAGAGACTAGCGGGATCAATGAGCAGTTCTTC. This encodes CATSRETSGINEQFF.